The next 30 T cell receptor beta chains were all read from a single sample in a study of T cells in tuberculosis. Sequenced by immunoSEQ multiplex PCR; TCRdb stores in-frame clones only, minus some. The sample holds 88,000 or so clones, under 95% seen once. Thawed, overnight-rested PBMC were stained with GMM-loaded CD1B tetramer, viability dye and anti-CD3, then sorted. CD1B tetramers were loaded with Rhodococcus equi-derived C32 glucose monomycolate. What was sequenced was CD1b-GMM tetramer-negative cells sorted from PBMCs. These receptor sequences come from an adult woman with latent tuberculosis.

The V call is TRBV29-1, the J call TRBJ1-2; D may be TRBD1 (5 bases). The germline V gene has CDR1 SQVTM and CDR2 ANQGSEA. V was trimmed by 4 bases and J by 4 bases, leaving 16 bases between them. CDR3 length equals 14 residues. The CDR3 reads CSVGWGEYSYGYTF. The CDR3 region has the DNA TGCAGCGTTGGATGGGGGGAATATAGCTATGGCTACACCTTC.

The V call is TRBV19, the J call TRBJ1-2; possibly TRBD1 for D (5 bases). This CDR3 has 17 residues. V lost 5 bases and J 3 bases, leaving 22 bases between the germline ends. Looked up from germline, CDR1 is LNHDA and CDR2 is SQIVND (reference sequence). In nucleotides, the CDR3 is TGTGCCAGTAGTTCCCAGGAGGGGCGGCGCTTTTACTATGGCTACACCTTC. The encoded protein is CASSSQEGRRFYYGYTF.

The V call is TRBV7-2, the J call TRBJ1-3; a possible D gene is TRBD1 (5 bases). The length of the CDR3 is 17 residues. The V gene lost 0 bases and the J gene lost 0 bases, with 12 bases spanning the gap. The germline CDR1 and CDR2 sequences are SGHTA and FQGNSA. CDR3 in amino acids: CASSLARGRLSGNTIYF. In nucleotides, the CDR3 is TGTGCCAGCAGCTTAGCGCGGGGACGCCTCTCTGGAAACACCATATATTTT.

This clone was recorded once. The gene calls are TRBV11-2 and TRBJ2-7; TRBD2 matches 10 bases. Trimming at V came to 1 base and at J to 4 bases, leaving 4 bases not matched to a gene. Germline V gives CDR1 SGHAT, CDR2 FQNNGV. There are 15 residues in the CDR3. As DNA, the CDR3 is TGTGCCAGCAGCTTAGGAGCGGGGGGGGTGTACGAGCAGTACTTC. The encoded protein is CASSLGAGGVYEQYF.

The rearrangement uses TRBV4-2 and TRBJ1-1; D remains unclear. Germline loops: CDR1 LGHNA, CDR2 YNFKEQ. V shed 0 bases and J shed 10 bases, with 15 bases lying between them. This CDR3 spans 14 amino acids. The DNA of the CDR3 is TGTGCCAGCAGCCAAGATTCCGTAACATCGGGAGCTTTCTTT. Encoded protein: CASSQDSVTSGAFF.

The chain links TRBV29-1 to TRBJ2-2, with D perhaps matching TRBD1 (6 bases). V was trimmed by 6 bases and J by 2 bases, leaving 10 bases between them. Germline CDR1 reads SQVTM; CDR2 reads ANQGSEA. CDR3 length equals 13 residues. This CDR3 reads CSVKDRNTGELFF. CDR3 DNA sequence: TGCAGCGTAAAGGACAGAAACACCGGGGAGCTGTTTTTT.

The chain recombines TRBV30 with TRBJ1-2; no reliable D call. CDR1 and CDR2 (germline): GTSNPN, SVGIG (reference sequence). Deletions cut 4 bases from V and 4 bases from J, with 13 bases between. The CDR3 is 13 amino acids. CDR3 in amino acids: CAWKASVSYGYTF. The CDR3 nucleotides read TGTGCCTGGAAAGCCTCGGTCTCCTATGGCTACACCTTC.

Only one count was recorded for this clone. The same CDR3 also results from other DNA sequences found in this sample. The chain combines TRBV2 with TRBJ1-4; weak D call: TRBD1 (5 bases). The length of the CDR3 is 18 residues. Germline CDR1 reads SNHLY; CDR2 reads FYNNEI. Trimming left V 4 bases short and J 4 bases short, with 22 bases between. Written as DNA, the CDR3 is TGTGCCAGCAGTGCCCGACCGGGGAGGGCAGGGATTAATGAAAAACTGTTTTTT. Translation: CASSARPGRAGINEKLFF. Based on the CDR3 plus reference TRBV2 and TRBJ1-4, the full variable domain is EPEVTQTPSHQVTQMGQEVILRCVPISNHLYFYWYRQILGQKVEFLVSFYNNEISEKSEIFDDQFSVERPDGSNFTLKIRSTKLEDSAMYFCASSARPGRAGINEKLFFGSGTQLSVL.

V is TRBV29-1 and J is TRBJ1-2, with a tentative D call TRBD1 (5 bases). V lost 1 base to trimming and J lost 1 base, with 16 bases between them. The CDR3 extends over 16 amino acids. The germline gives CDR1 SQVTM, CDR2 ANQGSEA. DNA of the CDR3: TGCAGCGTTGAAGGGGGGACTACGACAGATAACTATGGCTACACCTTC. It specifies CSVEGGTTTDNYGYTF.

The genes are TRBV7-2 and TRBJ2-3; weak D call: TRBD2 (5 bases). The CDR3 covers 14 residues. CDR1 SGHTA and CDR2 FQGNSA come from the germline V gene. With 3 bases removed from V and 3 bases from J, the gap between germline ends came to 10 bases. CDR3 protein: CASSFQLVTDTQYF. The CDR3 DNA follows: TGTGCCAGCAGCTTCCAACTAGTTACAGATACGCAGTATTTT. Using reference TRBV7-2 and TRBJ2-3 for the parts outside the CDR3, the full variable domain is GAGVSQSPSNKVTEKGKDVELRCDPISGHTALYWYRQSLGQGLEFLIYFQGNSAPDKSGLPSDRFSAERTGGSVSTLTIQRTQQEDSAVYLCASSFQLVTDTQYFGPGTRLTVL.

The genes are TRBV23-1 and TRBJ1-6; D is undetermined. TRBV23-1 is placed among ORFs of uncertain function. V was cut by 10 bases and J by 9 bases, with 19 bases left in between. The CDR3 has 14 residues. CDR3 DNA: TGCGCCAACAGCATTTTGGGCTGTGGTTCACCCCTCCACTTT. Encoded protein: CANSILGCGSPLHF.

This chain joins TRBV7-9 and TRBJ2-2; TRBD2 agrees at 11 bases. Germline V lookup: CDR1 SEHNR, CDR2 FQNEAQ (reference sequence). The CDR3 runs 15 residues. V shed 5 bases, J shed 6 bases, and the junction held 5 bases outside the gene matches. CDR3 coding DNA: TGTGCCAGCAGCCGTAGCGGGGGGGCCGCCGGGGAGCTGTTTTTT. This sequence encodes CASSRSGGAAGELFF. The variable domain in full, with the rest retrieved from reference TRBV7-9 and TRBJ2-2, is DTGVSQNPRHKITKRGQNVTFRCDPISEHNRLYWYRQTLGQGPEFLTYFQNEAQLEKSRLLSDRFSAERPKGSFSTLEIQRTEQGDSAMYLCASSRSGGAAGELFFGEGSRLTVL.

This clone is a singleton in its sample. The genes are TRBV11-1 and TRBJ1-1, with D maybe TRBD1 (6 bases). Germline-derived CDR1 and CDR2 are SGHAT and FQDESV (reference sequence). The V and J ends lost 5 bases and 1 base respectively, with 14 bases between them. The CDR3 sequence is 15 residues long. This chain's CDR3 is CASSPTGQPNTEAFF. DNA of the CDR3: TGTGCCAGCAGCCCAACGGGACAACCGAACACTGAAGCTTTCTTT.

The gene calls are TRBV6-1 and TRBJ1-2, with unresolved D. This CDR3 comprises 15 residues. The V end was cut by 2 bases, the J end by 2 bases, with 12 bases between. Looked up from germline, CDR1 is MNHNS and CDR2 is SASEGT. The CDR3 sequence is CASSEFRGLNYGYTF. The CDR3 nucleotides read TGTGCCAGCAGTGAATTTCGAGGCTTAAACTATGGCTACACCTTC.

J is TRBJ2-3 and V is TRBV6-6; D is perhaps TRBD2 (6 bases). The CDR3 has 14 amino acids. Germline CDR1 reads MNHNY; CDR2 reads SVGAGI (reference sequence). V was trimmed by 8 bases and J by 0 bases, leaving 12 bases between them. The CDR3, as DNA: TGTGCCAGCGGAAGACTAGATAGCACAGATACGCAGTATTTT. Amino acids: CASGRLDSTDTQYF.

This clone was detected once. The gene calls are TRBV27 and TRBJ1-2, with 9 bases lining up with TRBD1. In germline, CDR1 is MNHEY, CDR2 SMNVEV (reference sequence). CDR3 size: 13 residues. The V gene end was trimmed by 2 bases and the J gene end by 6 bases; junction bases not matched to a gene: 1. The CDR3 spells CASSLRTGDGYTF. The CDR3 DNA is TGTGCCAGCAGTTTAAGGACAGGGGATGGCTACACCTTC.

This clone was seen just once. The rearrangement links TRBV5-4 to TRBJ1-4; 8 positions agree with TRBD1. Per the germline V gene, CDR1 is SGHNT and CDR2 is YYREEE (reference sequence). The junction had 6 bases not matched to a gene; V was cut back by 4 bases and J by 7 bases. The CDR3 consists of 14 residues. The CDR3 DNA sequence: TGTGCCAGCAGCGCAGGGGGCGGAAGTGAAAAACTGTTTTTT. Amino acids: CASSAGGGSEKLFF. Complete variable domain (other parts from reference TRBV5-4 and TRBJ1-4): ETGVTQSPTHLIKTRGQQVTLRCSSQSGHNTVSWYQQALGQGPQFIFQYYREEENGRGNFPPRFSGLQFPNYSSELNVNALELDDSALYLCASSAGGGSEKLFFGSGTQLSVL.

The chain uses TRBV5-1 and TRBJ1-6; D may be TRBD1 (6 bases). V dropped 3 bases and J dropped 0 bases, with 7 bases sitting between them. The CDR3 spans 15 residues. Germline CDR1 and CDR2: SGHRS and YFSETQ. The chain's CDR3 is CASSSQGSYNSPLHF. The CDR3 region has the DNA TGCGCCAGCAGCTCACAGGGCTCCTATAATTCACCCCTCCACTTT.

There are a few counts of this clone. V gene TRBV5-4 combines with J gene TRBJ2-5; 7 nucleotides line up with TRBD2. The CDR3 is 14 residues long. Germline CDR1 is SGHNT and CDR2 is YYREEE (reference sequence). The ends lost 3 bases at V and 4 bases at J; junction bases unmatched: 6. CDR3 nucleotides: TGTGCCAGCAGCTCCCACGGCGGGGGAGAGACCCAGTACTTC. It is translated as CASSSHGGGETQYF. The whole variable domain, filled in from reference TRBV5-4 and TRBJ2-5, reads ETGVTQSPTHLIKTRGQQVTLRCSSQSGHNTVSWYQQALGQGPQFIFQYYREEENGRGNFPPRFSGLQFPNYSSELNVNALELDDSALYLCASSSHGGGETQYFGPGTRLLVL.

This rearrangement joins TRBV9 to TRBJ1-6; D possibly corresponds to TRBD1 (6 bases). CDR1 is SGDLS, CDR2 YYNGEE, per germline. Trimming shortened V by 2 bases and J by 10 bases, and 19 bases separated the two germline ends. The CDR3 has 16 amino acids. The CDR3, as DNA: TGTGCCAGCAGCGTTTACAGGGATTTCCATACGTCACCCCTCCACTTT. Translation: CASSVYRDFHTSPLHF.

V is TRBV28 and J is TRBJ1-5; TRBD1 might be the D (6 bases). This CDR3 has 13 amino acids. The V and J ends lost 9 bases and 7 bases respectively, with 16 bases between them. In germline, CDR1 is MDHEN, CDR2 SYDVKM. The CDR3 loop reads CASRSGAVQPQHF. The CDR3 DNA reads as TGTGCCAGTCGTTCAGGGGCTGTGCAGCCCCAGCATTTT.

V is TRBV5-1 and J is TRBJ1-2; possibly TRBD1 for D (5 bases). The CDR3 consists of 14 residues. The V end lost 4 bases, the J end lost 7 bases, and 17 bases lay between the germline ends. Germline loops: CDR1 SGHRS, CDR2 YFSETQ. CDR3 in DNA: TGCGCCAGCAGCCCCGGGGAGGGGCTGTCTGGCTACACCTTC. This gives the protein CASSPGEGLSGYTF.

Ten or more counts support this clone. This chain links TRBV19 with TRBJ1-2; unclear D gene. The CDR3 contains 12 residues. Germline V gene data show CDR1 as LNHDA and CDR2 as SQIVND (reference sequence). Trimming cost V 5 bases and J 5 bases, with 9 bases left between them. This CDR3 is CASSRSRYGYTF. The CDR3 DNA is TGTGCCAGTAGTCGCTCCCGGTATGGCTACACCTTC.

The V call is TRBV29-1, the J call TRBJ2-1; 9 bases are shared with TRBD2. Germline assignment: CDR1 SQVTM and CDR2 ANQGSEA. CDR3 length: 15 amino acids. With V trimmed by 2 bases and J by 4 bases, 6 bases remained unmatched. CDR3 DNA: TGCAGCGTTGAACGTTTCCTAGCGGGGTACAATGAGCAGTTCTTC. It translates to CSVERFLAGYNEQFF.

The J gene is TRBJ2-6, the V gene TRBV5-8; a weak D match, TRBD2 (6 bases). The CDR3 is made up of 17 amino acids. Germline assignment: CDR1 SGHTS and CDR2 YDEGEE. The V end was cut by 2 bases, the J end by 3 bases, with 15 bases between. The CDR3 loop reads CASSFIGGRFGANVLTF. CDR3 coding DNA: TGTGCCAGCAGCTTCATCGGGGGACGGTTTGGGGCCAACGTCCTGACTTTC. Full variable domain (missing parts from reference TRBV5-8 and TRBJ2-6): EAGVTQSPTHLIKTRGQQATLRCSPISGHTSVYWYQQALGLGLQFLLWYDEGEERNRGNFPPRFSGRQFPNYSSELNVNALELEDSALYLCASSFIGGRFGANVLTFGAGSRLTVL.

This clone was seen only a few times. The CDR3 is CASSQDRRRSPLHF. The CDR3 DNA follows: TGTGCCAGCAGCCAAGACAGGAGGAGATCACCCCTCCACTTT. The V and J genes are TRBV14 and TRBJ1-6; no definite D call. Looked up from germline, CDR1 is SGHDN and CDR2 is FVKESK. Deletions cut 0 bases from V and 10 bases from J, with 10 bases between. The CDR3 is 14 residues long.

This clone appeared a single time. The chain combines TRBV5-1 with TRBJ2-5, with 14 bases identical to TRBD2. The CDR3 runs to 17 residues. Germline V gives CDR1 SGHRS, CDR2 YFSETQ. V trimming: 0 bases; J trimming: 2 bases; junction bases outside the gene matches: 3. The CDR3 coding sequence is TGCGCCAGCAGCTTGGGGGGACTAGCGGGGGAGCAAGAGACCCAGTACTTC. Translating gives CASSLGGLAGEQETQYF. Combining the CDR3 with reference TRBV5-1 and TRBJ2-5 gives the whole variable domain KAGVTQTPRYLIKTRGQQVTLSCSPISGHRSVSWYQQTPGQGLQFLFEYFSETQRNKGNFPGRFSGRQFSNSRSEMNVSTLELGDSALYLCASSLGGLAGEQETQYFGPGTRLLVL.

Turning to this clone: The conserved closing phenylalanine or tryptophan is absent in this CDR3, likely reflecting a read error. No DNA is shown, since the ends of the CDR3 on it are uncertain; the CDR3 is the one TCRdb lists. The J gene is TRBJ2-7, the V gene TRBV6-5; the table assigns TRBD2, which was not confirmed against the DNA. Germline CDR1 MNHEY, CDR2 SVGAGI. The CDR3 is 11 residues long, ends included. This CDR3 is CASTSLTGLFS.

This CDR3 reads CASSQAGSYEQYV. CDR3 DNA sequence: TGTGCCAGCAGCCAAGCAGGGTCCTACGAGCAGTACGTC. The chain has TRBV6-5 and TRBJ2-7, with D maybe TRBD1 (5 bases). The CDR3 totals 13 residues. Between the trimmed V and J ends, which lost 6 bases and 1 base, there was a span of 10 bases. Germline V gene data show CDR1 as MNHEY and CDR2 as SVGAGI.

The CDR3 region has the DNA TGTGCCAGCAGCTTAGAAGGGGGGGTTTTGAACATTCAGTACTTC. The encoded protein is CASSLEGGVLNIQYF. The V call is TRBV7-9, the J call TRBJ2-4, with D possibly matching TRBD2 (7 bases). Germline V gene sequence: CDR1 SEHNR, CDR2 FQNEAQ (reference sequence). The CDR3 contains 15 residues. V shed 1 base and J shed 7 bases, with 14 bases lying between them.